These 4 T cell receptor beta chains share one sample of origin, sequenced in a study of patients and donors after allogeneic stem cell transplantation. TCRdb analysed the RT-PCR reads with MiXCR anew, one entry per CDR3 protein. The profile shows about a million distinct CDR3 sequences, approximately 19% of them singletons. Sequencing used blood, either unsorted or a sorted T cell fraction (not recorded which). These TCRs come from a human donor who was either an allogeneic HSCT recipient or a stem cell or donor lymphocyte infusion donor (not recorded which). It is not recorded whose cells these are; they may come from a transplant donor.

This clonotype was seen a handful of times. J is TRBJ2-5 and V is TRBV6-5, with 11 bases aligning to TRBD2. J gave up 2 bases and V 2 bases, and 4 bases lay outside the gene matches. The CDR3 covers 16 residues. CDR1 and CDR2 from the germline V gene are MNHEY and SVGAGI. CDR3 in DNA: TGTGCCAGCAGTTACGGGGGACTAGCGGATCAAGAGACCCAGTACTTC. It encodes CASSYGGLADQETQYF.

The rearrangement joins TRBV2 to TRBJ1-6, with TRBD1 matching 8 bases. The junction had 2 bases not matched to a gene; V was cut back by 3 bases and J by 7 bases. Per germline, CDR1 SNHLY and CDR2 FYNNEI. This CDR3 spans 14 amino acids. CDR3 coding DNA: TGTGCCAGCAGTGAGACAGGGGAAAATTCACCCCTCCACTTT. Translation: CASSETGENSPLHF.

V usage is TRBV4-1 and J usage is TRBJ2-7, with 9 bases lining up with TRBD1. The V gene end was trimmed by 0 bases and the J gene end by 4 bases; junction bases not matched to a gene: 7. Germline CDR1 is MGHRA and CDR2 is YSYEKL. The CDR3 spans 16 residues. The CDR3 is CASSQEATGGGYEQYF. The CDR3 DNA sequence: TGCGCCAGCAGCCAAGAAGCTACAGGGGGCGGTTACGAGCAGTACTTC.

This clonotype has ten or more counts. J is TRBJ2-3 and V is TRBV12-3 or TRBV12-4, with TRBD2 as a possible D gene (5 bases). With 6 bases removed from V and 4 bases from J, the gap between germline ends came to 17 bases. The CDR3 is 15 residues long. The CDR3 region is CASRPRDQFSDTQYF. The CDR3 DNA is TGTGCCAGCAGGCCCCGGGATCAGTTCTCAGATACGCAGTATTTT.